This T cell receptor (beta chain) is from a study of shared clonotypes between healthy human individuals. Details on this clone: Its matching antigen is unknown.

CDR3 length: 17 residues. J lost 4 bases, V lost 2 bases, and 9 bases had no gene match. Germline loops: CDR1 LNHNV, CDR2 YYDKDF (reference sequence). CCR7-negative CD45RA+ TemRA cells were combined with CD45RO+ cells to form CD8 memory. General study findings and limits: Naive subsets generally had larger estimated richness than memory subsets. Researchers sampled only blood; tissue repertoires likely differ.

TCRdb's table, derived via immunoSEQ multiplex PCR, lists solely in-frame clones and lacks some. Here the sample spans tens of thousands of clones, around 57% being singletons. Sequenced sample: memory CD8+ T cells sorted from blood. Subset reported: CD45RO+ cells pooled with CCR7-negative TemRA cells. This clonotype originated in a young man in good health. V usage is TRBV15 and J usage is TRBJ2-2, with TRBD2 identical over 8 bases. CDR3 protein: CATSRLRAGVVTGELFF. CDR3 coding DNA: TGTGCCACCAGCAGATTGCGAGCGGGAGTGGTCACCGGGGAGCTGTTTTTT.